These 22 T cell receptor beta chains came from one sample sequenced in a study of human thymus T cells. Assay used: immunoSEQ multiplex PCR; TCRdb lists only in-frame clones, some missing. The data show tens of thousands of clones, around 96% seen once. Resections from corrective heart surgery supplied the thymus tissue. Material: thymus tissue. Receptors were obtained from a boy under two years old with a congenital heart defect but otherwise immunologically healthy.

This clone was seen more than once but under ten times. V gene TRBV13 combines with J gene TRBJ1-6; D is uncertain. CDR1 and CDR2 (germline): PRHDT, FYEKMQ (reference sequence). The CDR3 sequence is 15 residues long. V lost 5 bases to trimming and J lost 7 bases, with 15 bases between them. CDR3: CASSPRWVGNSPLHF. Here the CDR3 DNA reads TGTGCCAGCAGCCCGAGATGGGTTGGGAATTCACCCCTCCACTTT.

The chain links TRBV6-6 to TRBJ2-1; 8 bases agree with TRBD2. Germline assignment: CDR1 MNHNY and CDR2 SVGAGI (reference sequence). V lost 2 bases and J lost 6; bases outside the gene matches: 3. This CDR3 is built from 14 residues. The CDR3 is CASSYVLAGNEQFF. The CDR3 bases are TGTGCCAGCAGTTACGTCCTAGCGGGCAATGAGCAGTTCTTC.

The gene calls are TRBV6-1 and TRBJ1-2; D gene ambiguous. V shed 1 base and J shed 4 bases, with 16 bases lying between them. This CDR3 is built from 16 residues. Germline values: CDR1 MNHNS, CDR2 SASEGT. The CDR3 loop is CASSEGGWGVSYGYTF. CDR3 in DNA: TGTGCCAGCAGTGAAGGTGGGTGGGGTGTTAGCTATGGCTACACCTTC.

V is TRBV4-3 and J is TRBJ1-2; possible D gene TRBD1, 5 bases. The germline V gene encodes CDR1 LGHNA and CDR2 YSLEER. The CDR3 has 14 residues. V shed 0 bases and J shed 2 bases, with 7 bases lying between them. The CDR3 spells CASSQDRGNYGYTF. CDR3 nucleotide sequence: TGCGCCAGCAGCCAAGATCGGGGGAACTATGGCTACACCTTC.

The rearrangement links TRBV7-8 to TRBJ2-5, with D tentatively TRBD1 (6 bases). The CDR3 totals 20 residues. CDR1 and CDR2 from the germline V gene are SGHVS and FQNEAQ. With 1 base removed from V and 2 bases from J, the gap between germline ends came to 26 bases. CDR3 nucleotides: TGTGCCAGCAGCTTAGGGGGCAGGGGACCTTTCCTTAACCTACAAGAGACCCAGTACTTC. Amino acids: CASSLGGRGPFLNLQETQYF.

This chain links TRBV2 with TRBJ2-3; 7 bases fit TRBD2. This CDR3 spans 12 amino acids. With 10 bases clipped from V and 6 bases from J, the junction kept 7 bases outside the gene matches. Germline assignment: CDR1 SNHLY and CDR2 FYNNEI. CDR3 residues: CATRTSGDTQYF. The DNA for the CDR3 is TGTGCCACCCGGACTAGTGGGGATACGCAGTATTTT.

The rearrangement links TRBV5-1 to TRBJ2-2; perhaps TRBD2 as D (7 bases). The V end lost 2 bases, the J end lost 6 bases, and 14 bases lay between the germline ends. Germline V lookup: CDR1 SGHRS, CDR2 YFSETQ. The CDR3 runs 15 residues. The CDR3 protein is CASSLGGAESGELFF. The CDR3 bases are TGCGCCAGCAGCTTAGGGGGGGCTGAGTCCGGGGAGCTGTTTTTT.

The rearrangement uses TRBV6-5 and TRBJ2-5; D is uncertain. Germline lookup yields CDR1 MNHEY and CDR2 SVGAGI. Deletions cut 2 bases from V and 2 bases from J, with 6 bases between. CDR3 length: 13 amino acids. CDR3 loop: CASSYTLQETQYF. The CDR3 nucleotides read TGTGCCAGCAGTTACACCTTACAAGAGACCCAGTACTTC.

This chain connects TRBV2 to TRBJ2-5, with D maybe TRBD1 (6 bases). The CDR3 covers 15 residues. Trimming pared 4 bases from V and 2 bases from J, leaving 14 bases between. Germline V gene data show CDR1 as SNHLY and CDR2 as FYNNEI. Here the CDR3 reads CASSGGRQPQETQYF. The CDR3 DNA reads as TGTGCCAGCAGTGGGGGGCGTCAGCCTCAAGAGACCCAGTACTTC.

The chain links TRBV6-5 to TRBJ2-7, with D uncertain. This CDR3 contains 11 residues. CDR1 and CDR2 (germline): MNHEY, SVGAGI. V lost 6 bases and J 5 bases, leaving 8 bases between the germline ends. Written as DNA, the CDR3 is TGTGCCAGCAGCCGAGTTCACGAGCAGTACTTC. It translates to CASSRVHEQYF.

V is TRBV5-8 and J is TRBJ1-5; 8 bases are shared with TRBD1. Germline V CDR1 and CDR2: SGHTS, YDEGEE. The V segment lost 2 bases and the J segment 0 bases; nucleotides outside the gene matches: 4. This CDR3 region has 16 residues. CDR3 in DNA: TGTGCCAGCAGCTTACCGACAGGGGATAGCAATCAGCCCCAGCATTTT. Its translation: CASSLPTGDSNQPQHF. Drawing the rest from reference TRBV5-8 and TRBJ1-5, the complete variable domain is EAGVTQSPTHLIKTRGQQATLRCSPISGHTSVYWYQQALGLGLQFLLWYDEGEERNRGNFPPRFSGRQFPNYSSELNVNALELEDSALYLCASSLPTGDSNQPQHFGDGTRLSIL.

This sequence joins TRBV7-9 and TRBJ1-2, with 12 bases matching TRBD1. J gave up 3 bases and V 1 base, and 6 bases lay outside the gene matches. This CDR3 is 17 amino acids long. CDR1 and CDR2 (germline): SEHNR, FQNEAQ (reference sequence). The CDR3 nucleotides are TGTGCCAGCAGCTTAGGGGACAGGGGGCACTTAGACTATGGCTACACCTTC. This sequence encodes CASSLGDRGHLDYGYTF. Variable domain in full (rest from reference TRBV7-9 and TRBJ1-2): DTGVSQNPRHKITKRGQNVTFRCDPISEHNRLYWYRQTLGQGPEFLTYFQNEAQLEKSRLLSDRFSAERPKGSFSTLEIQRTEQGDSAMYLCASSLGDRGHLDYGYTFGSGTRLTVV.

This sequence joins TRBV4-3 and TRBJ1-2; D not certain. The germline CDR1 and CDR2 sequences are LGHNA and YSLEER. V was trimmed by 4 bases and J by 1 base, leaving 16 bases between them. CDR3 length: 16 residues. CDR3 loop: CASSPRSVAYNYGYTF. Here the CDR3 DNA reads TGCGCCAGCAGCCCCCGATCTGTAGCTTATAACTATGGCTACACCTTC.

The rearrangement uses TRBV27 and TRBJ1-2, with D possibly TRBD1 on 5 matching bases. Per germline, CDR1 MNHEY and CDR2 SMNVEV (reference sequence). V shed 1 base and J shed 8 bases, with 20 bases lying between them. The CDR3 runs 16 residues. The CDR3 sequence: CASSLLSKDVRDGYTF. CDR3 DNA sequence: TGTGCCAGCAGTTTATTAAGCAAGGATGTCAGGGACGGCTACACCTTC.

The rearrangement joins TRBV2 to TRBJ2-7; no reliable D call. Germline V lookup: CDR1 SNHLY, CDR2 FYNNEI. This CDR3 region has 13 residues. The V end was cut by 2 bases, the J end by 6 bases, with 11 bases between. CDR3 sequence reads: CASSERLRFEQYF. The CDR3 DNA reads as TGTGCCAGCAGTGAAAGGCTGCGGTTCGAGCAGTACTTC.

The chain couples TRBV6-5 to TRBJ2-7; 10 bases fit TRBD2. Germline-derived CDR1 and CDR2 are MNHEY and SVGAGI. CDR3 length: 15 residues. Germline trimming cut 5 bases from V and 4 bases from J; bases unmatched to any gene: 8. Here the CDR3 reads CASSHLAGGLYEQYF. CDR3 coding DNA: TGTGCCAGCAGTCATTTAGCGGGGGGCTTGTACGAGCAGTACTTC.

CDR3: CASSSRGRDTGELFF. The CDR3 bases are TGTGCCAGCAGCTCTAGAGGCAGGGACACCGGGGAGCTGTTTTTT. The chain joins TRBV11-3 to TRBJ2-2; D might be TRBD1 (5 bases). The germline V and J ends were trimmed by 4 bases and 3 bases, with 12 bases remaining between them. This CDR3 has 15 residues. The germline CDR1 and CDR2 sequences are SGHNT and YENEEA.

V is TRBV5-5 and J is TRBJ1-5; D gene uncertain. Deletions cut 0 bases from V and 0 bases from J, with 10 bases between. The CDR3 has 16 residues. Germline V CDR1 and CDR2: SGHKS, YYEKEE (reference sequence). The CDR3 region is CASSLDPRYSNQPQHF. As DNA, the CDR3 is TGTGCCAGCAGCTTGGATCCTAGATATAGCAATCAGCCCCAGCATTTT.

The CDR3 reads CASGPRQGTGANVLTF. The CDR3 nucleotides read TGTGCCAGCGGTCCGAGACAGGGCACTGGGGCCAACGTCCTGACTTTC. The chain joins TRBV5-4 to TRBJ2-6, with 7 bases matching TRBD1. Germline V gives CDR1 SGHNT, CDR2 YYREEE (reference sequence). The CDR3 is made up of 16 amino acids. The V gene end was trimmed by 7 bases and the J gene end by 2 bases; junction bases not matched to a gene: 9.

This chain links TRBV7-9 with TRBJ2-1; maybe TRBD2 (6 bases). The germline V gene encodes CDR1 SEHNR and CDR2 FQNEAQ (reference sequence). CDR3 length: 16 residues. Trimming removed 3 bases at V and 0 bases at J, with 12 bases between. The CDR3 is CASSFPSVSSYNEQFF. The CDR3 nucleotides are TGTGCCAGCAGCTTCCCTAGCGTGAGCTCCTACAATGAGCAGTTCTTC.

The chain joins TRBV14 to TRBJ1-2; 12 bases match TRBD1. Germline values: CDR1 SGHDN, CDR2 FVKESK. V was clipped by 9 bases and J by 2 bases; unmatched bases: 7. The CDR3 extends over 15 amino acids. The CDR3 coding sequence is TGTGCCAGTTCCCGGGACAGGGGGCAAAACTATGGCTACACCTTC. Translating it yields CASSRDRGQNYGYTF. The full variable domain, its missing parts supplied by reference TRBV14 and TRBJ1-2, is EAGVTQFPSHSVIEKGQTVTLRCDPISGHDNLYWYRRVMGKEIKFLLHFVKESKQDESGMPNNRFLAERTGGTYSTLKVQPAELEDSGVYFCASSRDRGQNYGYTFGSGTRLTVV.

The table lists this clone with a count of one. The rearrangement joins TRBV7-2 to TRBJ2-7; 8 bases line up with TRBD2. J lost 2 bases, V lost 5 bases, and 11 bases had no gene match. This CDR3 contains 16 residues. Germline lookup yields CDR1 SGHTA and CDR2 FQGNSA. The DNA of the CDR3 is TGTGCCAGCAGCCTACCGACAAGCGGGGGCACCTACGAGCAGTACTTC. Its protein product is CASSLPTSGGTYEQYF.